Each of the 32 T cell receptor beta chains below was sequenced from the same sample in a study of blood T cell repertoires in COVID-19. TCRdb's table, derived via immunoSEQ multiplex PCR, lists solely in-frame clones and lacks some. Among under 130,000 clones listed, about 80% were seen once. The sequenced material came from peripheral blood. The source of these receptors is a woman aged 65 to 85 with acute or convalescent COVID-19.

This chain links TRBV30 with TRBJ2-3; tentative D call: TRBD1 (5 bases). Germline CDR1 reads GTSNPN; CDR2 reads SVGIG (reference sequence). Trimming removed 4 bases at V and 8 bases at J, with 19 bases between. This CDR3 is built from 14 residues. The CDR3 nucleotides are TGTGCCTGGAATGAAGGGGCGATCGGTGCTACGCAGTATTTT. This codes for CAWNEGAIGATQYF.

CDR3 DNA: TGTGCCAGCGCGGGACAGGGGGAAGGAAACACCATATATTTT. Its translation: CASAGQGEGNTIYF. The rearrangement joins TRBV27 to TRBJ1-3; TRBD1 matches 11 bases. Germline CDR1 MNHEY, CDR2 SMNVEV (reference sequence). Unmatched junction bases numbered 4, after V lost 8 bases and J lost 4 bases. The CDR3 is 14 amino acids.

The chain carries TRBV19 and TRBJ1-1; no definite D call. The germline V gene has CDR1 LNHDA and CDR2 SQIVND (reference sequence). CDR3 length equals 15 residues. Trimming removed 7 bases from V and 0 bases from J, with 15 bases in between. CDR3 region: CASIPARVLNTEAFF. The CDR3 bases are TGTGCCAGTATCCCCGCCCGAGTGCTGAACACTGAAGCTTTCTTT.

In nucleotides, the CDR3 is TGTGCCAGTAGTATGGGAGGACAGGGCCAAGAGACCCAGTACTTC. It yields the protein CASSMGGQGQETQYF. The chain employs TRBV19 and TRBJ2-5; 8 positions match TRBD1. CDR3 size: 15 residues. V shed 3 bases, J shed 1 base, and the junction held 4 bases outside the gene matches. Germline V gives CDR1 LNHDA, CDR2 SQIVND (reference sequence). The variable domain in full, completed from reference TRBV19 and TRBJ2-5, reads DGGITQSPKYLFRKEGQNVTLSCEQNLNHDAMYWYRQDPGQGLRLIYYSQIVNDFQKGDIAEGYSVSREKKESFPLTVTSAQKNPTAFYLCASSMGGQGQETQYFGPGTRLLVL.

This clone was seen only a few times. This sequence joins TRBV19 and TRBJ1-1, with D perhaps matching TRBD1 (6 bases). This CDR3 has 14 amino acids. Germline values: CDR1 LNHDA, CDR2 SQIVND (reference sequence). The ends were cut back, 9 bases at V and 3 bases at J, with 17 bases in the middle. In DNA, the CDR3 is TGTGCCAGCTCGACTCGACAGGACGACACTGAAGCTTTCTTT. It codes for CASSTRQDDTEAFF.

This clone has just a few counts. This sequence joins TRBV6-2 or TRBV6-3 and TRBJ2-1; the D gene is possibly TRBD2 (5 bases). Trimming took 5 bases from V and 2 from J, leaving 10 bases between them. This CDR3 contains 14 residues. Germline CDR1 and CDR2: MNHEY and SVGEGT. CDR3 nucleotides: TGTGCCAGCAGTCCCAACGGGGCCTACAATGAGCAGTTCTTC. Translating it yields CASSPNGAYNEQFF.

About this clone: One end of the junction is discordant with germline, which a read error may explain. V gene TRBV4-2 combines with J gene TRBJ1-4; 8 bases match TRBD1. Germline CDR1 is LGHNA and CDR2 is YNFKEQ. The CDR3 is made up of 16 amino acids. As DNA, the CDR3 is TGTGCCAGCAGCCGGATTGCTACAGGGGGAAGTGAAGAACTGTTTTTT. It specifies CASSRIATGGSEELFF.

This sequence joins TRBV20-1 and TRBJ1-2; a weak D match, TRBD1 (5 bases). Trimming shortened V by 3 bases and J by 6 bases, and 17 bases separated the two germline ends. Germline CDR1 DFQATT, CDR2 SNEGSKA (reference sequence). The CDR3 has 14 amino acids. The CDR3 DNA follows: TGCAGTGCTAGTTGGGGCGGGGTGGGAGATGGCTACACCTTC. The encoded protein is CSASWGGVGDGYTF.

This chain links TRBV4-1 with TRBJ1-1; D perhaps matches TRBD1 (5 bases). The CDR3 extends over 15 amino acids. V lost 4 bases to trimming and J lost 4 bases, with 16 bases between them. Germline V CDR1 and CDR2: MGHRA, YSYEKL. The CDR3 DNA sequence: TGCGCCAGCAGCCGGGGTGACAGCTACGGCACTGAAGCTTTCTTT. Its protein is CASSRGDSYGTEAFF.

The gene calls are TRBV19 and TRBJ1-1; TRBD1 agrees at 8 bases. J lost 1 base, V lost 1 base, and 2 bases had no gene match. The CDR3 has 15 residues. Germline V gives CDR1 LNHDA, CDR2 SQIVND (reference sequence). The CDR3 reads CASSIVGTGNTEAFF. In DNA, the CDR3 is TGTGCCAGTAGTATAGTAGGGACAGGGAACACTGAAGCTTTCTTT.

The chain employs TRBV2 and TRBJ1-5; D gene ambiguous. Trimming removed 1 base at V and 11 bases at J, with 18 bases between. The germline V gene encodes CDR1 SNHLY and CDR2 FYNNEI. This CDR3 is 15 amino acids long. Written as DNA, the CDR3 is TGTGCCAGCAGTGAAGAAGGAGGACCCGGCGCGACCCAGCATTTT. This codes for CASSEEGGPGATQHF.

There are a few counts of this clone. The DNA for the CDR3 is TGTGCCAGCAGTGTCATGGGACAGCCTAATTCACCCCTCCACTTT. Amino acid sequence: CASSVMGQPNSPLHF. V usage is TRBV2 and J usage is TRBJ1-6; 7 bases are shared with TRBD1. CDR3 length: 15 amino acids. With 4 bases clipped from V and 6 bases from J, the junction kept 6 bases outside the gene matches. Per germline, CDR1 SNHLY and CDR2 FYNNEI.

This chain's CDR3 is CASSLQGAGSSYNSPLHF. In DNA, the CDR3 is TGTGCCAGCAGCTTACAGGGGGCGGGAAGCTCCTATAATTCACCCCTCCACTTT. V is TRBV27 and J is TRBJ1-6; TRBD1 agrees at 9 bases. The V gene end was trimmed by 6 bases and the J gene end by 0 bases; junction bases not matched to a gene: 9. Germline V gene data show CDR1 as MNHEY and CDR2 as SMNVEV (reference sequence). This CDR3 contains 18 residues.

This clone has a handful of counts. This chain joins TRBV7-9 and TRBJ1-5; 8 nucleotides agree with TRBD1. Trimming at V came to 1 base and at J to 4 bases, leaving 6 bases not matched to a gene. The CDR3 covers 16 residues. CDR1 is SEHNR and CDR2 is FQNEAQ in the germline V gene (reference sequence). The chain's CDR3 is CASSLGQGARNQPQHF. The CDR3 DNA follows: TGTGCCAGCAGCTTAGGGCAGGGGGCGAGAAATCAGCCCCAGCATTTT.

This clone appeared a few times. The chain is built from TRBV6-2 or TRBV6-3 and TRBJ2-7; 8 nucleotides line up with TRBD1. From germline, CDR1 is MNHEY and CDR2 SVGEGT. CDR3 length: 11 residues. Trimming removed 4 bases from V and 9 bases from J; junction bases left unmatched: 2. CDR3 region: CASSFDRGQYF. The CDR3 DNA follows: TGTGCCAGCAGTTTTGACAGGGGGCAGTACTTC.

The table lists this clone with a count of one. The chain is built from TRBV7-2 and TRBJ2-1; TRBD2 is a possible D gene (6 bases). In germline, CDR1 is SGHTA, CDR2 FQGNSA. The CDR3 extends over 14 amino acids. Deletions cut 6 bases from V and 8 bases from J, with 17 bases between. CDR3 region: CASRRTSGVDEQFF. The CDR3 nucleotides read TGTGCCAGCAGACGTACTTCGGGGGTCGATGAGCAGTTCTTC. The full variable domain, in which reference TRBV7-2 and TRBJ2-1 provide the parts outside the CDR3, is GAGVSQSPSNKVTEKGKDVELRCDPISGHTALYWYRQSLGQGLEFLIYFQGNSAPDKSGLPSDRFSAERTGGSVSTLTIQRTQQEDSAVYLCASRRTSGVDEQFFGPGTRLTVL.

The chain is built from TRBV6-4 and TRBJ2-5; D may be TRBD2 (5 bases). CDR1 and CDR2 (germline): MRHNA, SNTAGT. V was cut by 2 bases and J by 5 bases, with 9 bases left in between. This CDR3 is built from 13 residues. For the CDR3, the DNA is TGTGCCAGCAGTGACGAACTAGGGGAGACCCAGTACTTC. The encoded protein is CASSDELGETQYF.

The V and J genes are TRBV10-3 and TRBJ1-2; no clear D. CDR1 and CDR2 from the germline V gene are ENHRY and SYGVKD. There are 11 residues in the CDR3. Trimming removed 4 bases from V and 13 bases from J, with 13 bases in between. The CDR3 loop is CAISVGETFTF. CDR3 nucleotide sequence: TGTGCCATCAGTGTTGGGGAGACGTTCACCTTC.

The chain links TRBV19 to TRBJ2-2; 7 bases line up with TRBD1. The CDR3 has 15 residues. CDR1 and CDR2 (germline): LNHDA, SQIVND (reference sequence). Germline trimming cut 4 bases from V and 5 bases from J; bases unmatched to any gene: 7. CDR3 DNA sequence: TGTGCCAGTAGTACTCGACAGGGTGAGACCGGGGAGCTGTTTTTT. Amino acids: CASSTRQGETGELFF.

This sequence joins TRBV3-1 (or the pseudogene TRBV3-2) and TRBJ2-7; maybe TRBD2 (6 bases). Germline V gene sequence: CDR1 LGHDT, CDR2 YNNKEL (reference sequence). The CDR3 has 13 amino acids. V lost 4 bases to trimming and J lost 7 bases, with 14 bases between them. CDR3 amino acids: CASSRGVMGEQYF. As DNA, the CDR3 is TGTGCCAGCAGCCGCGGGGTCATGGGGGAGCAGTACTTC.

This clone has only a few counts. This chain joins TRBV18 and TRBJ2-1, with 7 positions matching TRBD2. The CDR3 extends over 14 amino acids. V shed 5 bases and J 9 bases; nucleotides not matched to a gene: 10. Per the germline V gene, CDR1 is KGHSH and CDR2 is LQKENI. As DNA, the CDR3 is TGTGCCAGCTCAACGCGGGGGAACCAGGGTGAGCAGTTCTTC. Amino acids: CASSTRGNQGEQFF. Supplemented by reference TRBV18 and TRBJ2-1, the full variable domain reads NAGVMQNPRHLVRRRGQEARLRCSPMKGHSHVYWYRQLPEEGLKFMVYLQKENIIDESGMPKERFSAEFPKEGPSILRIQQVVRGDSAAYFCASSTRGNQGEQFFGPGTRLTVL.

The chain couples TRBV15 to TRBJ2-3, with D perhaps being TRBD1 or TRBD2 (6 bases each). Trimming took off 5 bases at V and 2 bases at J, with 11 bases between the two ends. Germline CDR1 reads LNHNV; CDR2 reads YYDKDF (reference sequence). This CDR3 spans 14 amino acids. The CDR3: CATSRGGLTDTQYF. As DNA, the CDR3 is TGTGCCACCAGCCGAGGGGGACTCACAGATACGCAGTATTTT.

The chain carries TRBV19 and TRBJ1-5; D is perhaps TRBD1 (5 bases). The CDR3 is 14 amino acids. Trimming took 3 bases from V and 7 from J, leaving 13 bases between them. Germline V gene lookup returns CDR1 LNHDA and CDR2 SQIVND (reference sequence). The CDR3 spells CASSIGGDPQPQHF. The CDR3 DNA sequence: TGTGCCAGTAGTATCGGGGGGGACCCCCAGCCCCAGCATTTT.

The chain recombines TRBV27 with TRBJ1-6; 7 positions match TRBD1. The CDR3 loop spans 15 amino acids. Germline CDR1 reads MNHEY; CDR2 reads SMNVEV (reference sequence). The V gene end was trimmed by 5 bases and the J gene end by 5 bases; junction bases not matched to a gene: 6. In DNA form, the CDR3 reads TGTGCCAGCAGTCTAGCCGGGACAGATAATTCACCCCTCCACTTT. Translation: CASSLAGTDNSPLHF.

The genes are TRBV7-9 and TRBJ2-1; 7 bases match TRBD1. The trim removed 5 bases at V and 6 bases at J, leaving 4 bases unmatched. This CDR3 region has 13 residues. The germline gives CDR1 SEHNR, CDR2 FQNEAQ (reference sequence). The CDR3 DNA sequence: TGTGCCAGCAGCCCCCGGGACAGCAATGAGCAGTTCTTC. Its protein is CASSPRDSNEQFF.

The chain links TRBV20-1 to TRBJ1-2; tentatively, D is TRBD1 (6 bases). The CDR3 extends over 16 amino acids. Per the germline V gene, CDR1 is DFQATT and CDR2 is SNEGSKA (reference sequence). V lost 3 bases and J lost 4, with 21 bases in between. The CDR3 DNA reads as TGCAGTGCTAGTCGGGACACCCGGAGATTAGGCTATGGCTACACCTTC. This codes for CSASRDTRRLGYGYTF.

V and J are TRBV7-9 and TRBJ1-1, with D maybe TRBD1 (6 bases). With 5 bases removed from V and 1 base from J, the gap between germline ends came to 11 bases. Germline CDR1 reads SEHNR; CDR2 reads FQNEAQ (reference sequence). The CDR3 consists of 14 residues. The CDR3 spells CASSLNRANTEAFF. CDR3 nucleotides: TGTGCCAGCAGCCTAAACAGGGCGAACACTGAAGCTTTCTTT.

This clone was seen once. CDR3 bases: TGTGCCAGCAGCTCGACTAGCGGGGGGAATCTTCGCATTAATGAGCAGTTCTTC. This translates into CASSSTSGGNLRINEQFF. V is TRBV9 and J is TRBJ2-1; 13 bases fit TRBD2. CDR3 length: 18 amino acids. Unmatched junction bases numbered 14, after V lost 4 bases and J lost 7 bases. In germline, CDR1 is SGDLS, CDR2 YYNGEE.

The rearrangement joins TRBV6-5 to TRBJ2-7; TRBD1 matches 9 bases. V trimming: 4 bases; J trimming: 4 bases; junction bases outside the gene matches: 5. CDR1 is MNHEY and CDR2 is SVGAGI in the germline V gene. This CDR3 contains 14 residues. CDR3 protein: CASSLGQGRYEQYF. CDR3 sequence (DNA): TGTGCCAGCAGTTTGGGACAGGGAAGATACGAGCAGTACTTC.

This clone came up a few times. CDR3 coding DNA: TGTGCCAGCAGTTCGCCGTCAGGGACTTACACAGATACGCAGTATTTT. This sequence encodes CASSSPSGTYTDTQYF. The rearrangement joins TRBV28 to TRBJ2-3; D possibly corresponds to TRBD2 (6 bases). The germline V gene has CDR1 MDHEN and CDR2 SYDVKM. The germline V and J ends were trimmed by 4 bases and 2 bases, with 16 bases remaining between them. CDR3 length equals 16 residues.

The chain has TRBV9 and TRBJ1-2; maybe TRBD1 (5 bases). V lost 3 bases and J lost 7, with 13 bases in between. There are 13 residues in the CDR3. Germline V gene sequence: CDR1 SGDLS, CDR2 YYNGEE. CDR3 amino acids: CASSAPFGAGYTF. In DNA, the CDR3 is TGTGCCAGCAGCGCACCCTTTGGGGCTGGCTACACCTTC.

There are a few counts of this clone. The genes are TRBV6-2 or TRBV6-3 and TRBJ1-5; 11 bases agree with TRBD1. The germline V gene encodes CDR1 MNHEY and CDR2 SVGEGT. The CDR3 is 15 residues long. J was trimmed by 6 bases and V by 5 bases; bases with no gene match: 6. The CDR3 DNA follows: TGTGCCAGCAGTACCGGGACAGGGGGTATTCAGCCCCAGCATTTT. Residues: CASSTGTGGIQPQHF.